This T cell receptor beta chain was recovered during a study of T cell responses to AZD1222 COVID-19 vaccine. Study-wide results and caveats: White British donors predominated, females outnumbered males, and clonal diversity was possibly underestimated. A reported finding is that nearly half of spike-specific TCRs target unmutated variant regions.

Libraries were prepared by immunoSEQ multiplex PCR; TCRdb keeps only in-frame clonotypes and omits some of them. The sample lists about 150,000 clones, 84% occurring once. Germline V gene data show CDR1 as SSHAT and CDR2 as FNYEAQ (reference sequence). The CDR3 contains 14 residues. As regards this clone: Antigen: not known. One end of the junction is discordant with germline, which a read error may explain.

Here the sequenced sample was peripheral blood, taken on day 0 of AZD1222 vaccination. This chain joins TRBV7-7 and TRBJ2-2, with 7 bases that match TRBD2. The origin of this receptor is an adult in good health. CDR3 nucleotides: TGTGCTAGCAGCTTAGCGGGTGCTACCGGGGAGCTGTTTTTT. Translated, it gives CASSLAGATGELFF.